The present entry profiles one TCR beta chain with its context. The data belong to a study of blood T cell repertoires in COVID-19. On the study more broadly: COVID-19 samples collected from the United States, Italy and Spain covered acute and convalescent phases.

Methods used by the authors: Reference gene primers were amplified, and this amplification served to estimate nucleated cell counts. The protocol was immunoSEQ multiplex PCR, while the TCRdb copy is restricted to in-frame clones and leaves out a portion. The V and J calls and clone size come from that table; D and trimming were worked out from the DNA. The sample includes about 270,000 clones, approximately 87% of them seen just once. Trimming took off 4 bases at V and 1 base at J, with 9 bases between the two ends. The CDR3 length is 14 residues. CDR1 is KGHSH and CDR2 is LQKENI in the germline V gene.

The sample comprised peripheral blood. The source of this sequence is a woman between 25 and 40 years old with COVID-19, enrolled during active disease. This chain connects TRBV18 to TRBJ2-3, with D tentatively TRBD1 (5 bases). The DNA for the CDR3 is TGTGCCAGCTCACTGAAGACAGGCACAGATACGCAGTATTTT. Its translation is CASSLKTGTDTQYF.